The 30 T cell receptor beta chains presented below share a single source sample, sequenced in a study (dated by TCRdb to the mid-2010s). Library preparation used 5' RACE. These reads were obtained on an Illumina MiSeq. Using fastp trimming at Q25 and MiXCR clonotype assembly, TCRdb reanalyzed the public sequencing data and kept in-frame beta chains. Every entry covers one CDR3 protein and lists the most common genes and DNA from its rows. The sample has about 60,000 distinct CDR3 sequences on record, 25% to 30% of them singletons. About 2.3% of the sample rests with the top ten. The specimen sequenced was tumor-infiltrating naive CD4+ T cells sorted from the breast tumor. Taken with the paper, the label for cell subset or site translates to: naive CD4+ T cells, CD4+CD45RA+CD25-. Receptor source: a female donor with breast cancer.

The CDR3 DNA reads as TGTGCCAGCCGGGGCCTTCGCGGATTGACCTACAATGAGCAGTTCTTC. Its translation is CASRGLRGLTYNEQFF. This chain links TRBV12-3 or TRBV12-4 with TRBJ2-1; the D call may be TRBD1 or TRBD2 (5 bases each). The CDR3 runs to 16 residues. Trimming stripped 8 bases from V and 2 bases from J, with 19 bases between.

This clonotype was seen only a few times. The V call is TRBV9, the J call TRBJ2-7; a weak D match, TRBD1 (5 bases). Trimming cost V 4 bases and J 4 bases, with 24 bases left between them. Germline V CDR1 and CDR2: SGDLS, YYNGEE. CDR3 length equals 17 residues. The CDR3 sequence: CASSPRGDSRFTYEQYF. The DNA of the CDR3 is TGTGCCAGCAGCCCCCGAGGAGACAGCAGATTTACATACGAGCAGTACTTC.

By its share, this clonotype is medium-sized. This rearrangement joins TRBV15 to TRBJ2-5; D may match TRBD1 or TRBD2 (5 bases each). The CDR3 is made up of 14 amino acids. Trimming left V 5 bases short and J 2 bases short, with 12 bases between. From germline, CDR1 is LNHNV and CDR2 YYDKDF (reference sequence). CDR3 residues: CATSGDVRQETQYF. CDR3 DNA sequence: TGTGCCACCAGCGGGGACGTAAGACAAGAGACCCAGTACTTC. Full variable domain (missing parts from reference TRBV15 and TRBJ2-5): DAMVIQNPRYQVTQFGKPVTLSCSQTLNHNVMYWYQQKSSQAPKLLFHYYDKDFNNEADTPDNFQSRRPNTSFCFLDIRSPGLGDTAMYLCATSGDVRQETQYFGPGTRLLVL.

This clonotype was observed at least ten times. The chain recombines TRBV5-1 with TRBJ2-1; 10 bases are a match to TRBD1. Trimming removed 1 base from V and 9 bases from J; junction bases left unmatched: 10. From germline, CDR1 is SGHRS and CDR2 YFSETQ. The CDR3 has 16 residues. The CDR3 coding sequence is TGCGCCAGCAGCTTGATGGGACAGGGGCCTCTAAGTGAGCAGTTCTTC. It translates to CASSLMGQGPLSEQFF.

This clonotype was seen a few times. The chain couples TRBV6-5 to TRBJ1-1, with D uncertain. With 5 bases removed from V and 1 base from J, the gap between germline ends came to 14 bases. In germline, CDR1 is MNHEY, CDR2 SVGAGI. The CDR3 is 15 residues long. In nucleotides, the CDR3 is TGTGCCAGCAGTAGCCGATGGGAATCGAACACTGAAGCTTTCTTT. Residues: CASSSRWESNTEAFF.

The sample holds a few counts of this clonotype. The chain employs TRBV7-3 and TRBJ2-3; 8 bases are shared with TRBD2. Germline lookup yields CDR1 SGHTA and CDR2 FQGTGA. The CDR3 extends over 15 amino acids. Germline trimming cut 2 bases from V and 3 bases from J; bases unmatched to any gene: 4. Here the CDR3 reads CASSLSLAGTDTQYF. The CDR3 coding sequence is TGTGCCAGCAGCTTATCGTTAGCGGGGACAGATACGCAGTATTTT. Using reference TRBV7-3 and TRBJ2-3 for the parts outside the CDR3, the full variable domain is GAGVSQTPSNKVTEKGKYVELRCDPISGHTALYWYRQSLGQGPEFLIYFQGTGAADDSGLPNDRFFAVRPEGSVSTLKIQRTERGDSAVYLCASSLSLAGTDTQYFGPGTRLTVL.

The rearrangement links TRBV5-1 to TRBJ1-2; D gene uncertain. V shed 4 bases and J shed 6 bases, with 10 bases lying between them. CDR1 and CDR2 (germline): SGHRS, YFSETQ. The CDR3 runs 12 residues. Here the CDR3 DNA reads TGCGCCAGCAGCCTAAACAGCGATGGCTACACCTTC. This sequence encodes CASSLNSDGYTF.

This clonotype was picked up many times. This CDR3 is CASTQGYGNTIYF. The CDR3 DNA is TGTGCCAGCACCCAGGGGTACGGAAACACCATATATTTT. The rearrangement uses TRBV7-2 and TRBJ1-3; the D gene is possibly TRBD1 (6 bases). There are 13 residues in the CDR3. The germline V gene has CDR1 SGHTA and CDR2 FQGNSA. Trimming left V 7 bases short and J 4 bases short, with 11 bases between.

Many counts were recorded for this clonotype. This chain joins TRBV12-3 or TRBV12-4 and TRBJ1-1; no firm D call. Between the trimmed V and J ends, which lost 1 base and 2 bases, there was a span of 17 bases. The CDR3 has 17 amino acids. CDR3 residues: CASSLGLWTSGNTEAFF. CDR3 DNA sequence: TGTGCCAGCAGTTTAGGGCTCTGGACTTCGGGAAACACTGAAGCTTTCTTT.

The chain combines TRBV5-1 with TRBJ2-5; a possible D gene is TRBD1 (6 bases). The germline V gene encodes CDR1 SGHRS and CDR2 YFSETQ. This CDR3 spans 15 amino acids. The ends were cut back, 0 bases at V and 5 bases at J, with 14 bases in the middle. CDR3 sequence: CASSLASGVLETQYF. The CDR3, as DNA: TGCGCCAGCAGCTTGGCCTCAGGGGTGTTGGAGACCCAGTACTTC.

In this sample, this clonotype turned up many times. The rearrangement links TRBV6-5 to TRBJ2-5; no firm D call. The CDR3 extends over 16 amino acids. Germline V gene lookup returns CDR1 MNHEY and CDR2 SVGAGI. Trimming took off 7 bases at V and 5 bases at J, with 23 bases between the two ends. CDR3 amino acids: CASTQSLRERWETQYF. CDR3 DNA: TGTGCCAGCACCCAGAGTCTAAGGGAACGGTGGGAGACCCAGTACTTC.

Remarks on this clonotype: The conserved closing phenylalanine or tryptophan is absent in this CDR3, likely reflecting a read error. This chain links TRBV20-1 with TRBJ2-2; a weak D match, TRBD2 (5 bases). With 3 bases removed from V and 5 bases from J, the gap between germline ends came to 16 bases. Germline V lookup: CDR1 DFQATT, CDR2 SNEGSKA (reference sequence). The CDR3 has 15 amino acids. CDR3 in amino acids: CSASPRARGTGELFL. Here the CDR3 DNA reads TGCAGTGCTAGTCCGCGGGCCCGGGGAACCGGGGAGCTGTTTCTT.

The CDR3 sequence is CASSSGLGGQALDTQYF. The CDR3 DNA sequence: TGTGCCAGCAGTTCCGGGTTAGGGGGGCAGGCGTTAGATACGCAGTATTTT. The chain uses TRBV27 and TRBJ2-3; the D call may be TRBD1 or TRBD2 (6 bases each). With 4 bases removed from V and 5 bases from J, the gap between germline ends came to 22 bases. Germline values: CDR1 MNHEY, CDR2 SMNVEV (reference sequence). The CDR3 extends over 17 amino acids.

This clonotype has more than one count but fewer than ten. The chain's CDR3 is CAIRRERDSYEQYF. The CDR3 DNA reads TGTGCCATCAGGCGCGAAAGGGACTCCTACGAGCAGTACTTC. V is TRBV10-3 and J is TRBJ2-7, with unresolved D. There are 14 residues in the CDR3. CDR1 and CDR2 from the germline V gene are ENHRY and SYGVKD. V dropped 6 bases and J dropped 0 bases, with 12 bases sitting between them.

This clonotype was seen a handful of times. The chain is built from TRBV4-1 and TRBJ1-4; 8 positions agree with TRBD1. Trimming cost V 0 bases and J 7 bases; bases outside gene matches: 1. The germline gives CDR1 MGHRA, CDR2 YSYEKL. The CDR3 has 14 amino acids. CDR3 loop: CASSQDRGREKLFF. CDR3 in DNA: TGCGCCAGCAGCCAAGACAGGGGGCGTGAAAAACTGTTTTTT.

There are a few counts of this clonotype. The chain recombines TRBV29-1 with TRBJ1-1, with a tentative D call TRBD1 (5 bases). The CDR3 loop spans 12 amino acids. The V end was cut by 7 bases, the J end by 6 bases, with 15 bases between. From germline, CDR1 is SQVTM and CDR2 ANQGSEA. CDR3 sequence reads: CSAEGRDPEAFF. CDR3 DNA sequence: TGCAGCGCTGAGGGCAGGGATCCTGAAGCTTTCTTT.

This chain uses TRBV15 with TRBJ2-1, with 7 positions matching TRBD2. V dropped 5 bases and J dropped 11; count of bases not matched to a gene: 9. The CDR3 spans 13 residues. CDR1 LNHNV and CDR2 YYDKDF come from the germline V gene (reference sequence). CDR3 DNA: TGTGCCACCAGCGAGGACCCGGGACTACAGCAGTTCTTC. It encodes CATSEDPGLQQFF. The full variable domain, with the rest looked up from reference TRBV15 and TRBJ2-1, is DAMVIQNPRYQVTQFGKPVTLSCSQTLNHNVMYWYQQKSSQAPKLLFHYYDKDFNNEADTPDNFQSRRPNTSFCFLDIRSPGLGDTAMYLCATSEDPGLQQFFGPGTRLTVL.

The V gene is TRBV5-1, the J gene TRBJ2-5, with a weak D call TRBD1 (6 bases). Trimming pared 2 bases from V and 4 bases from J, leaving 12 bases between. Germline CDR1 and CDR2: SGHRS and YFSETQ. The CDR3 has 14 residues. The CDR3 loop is CASSLRQAGETQYF. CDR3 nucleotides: TGCGCCAGCAGCTTAAGACAGGCGGGAGAGACCCAGTACTTC.

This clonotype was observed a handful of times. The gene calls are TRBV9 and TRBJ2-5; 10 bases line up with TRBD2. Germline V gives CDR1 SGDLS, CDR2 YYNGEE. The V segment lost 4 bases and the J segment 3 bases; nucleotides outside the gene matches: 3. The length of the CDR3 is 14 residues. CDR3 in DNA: TGTGCCAGCAGCCACGGGACTAGCGAAGAGACCCAGTACTTC. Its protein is CASSHGTSEETQYF.

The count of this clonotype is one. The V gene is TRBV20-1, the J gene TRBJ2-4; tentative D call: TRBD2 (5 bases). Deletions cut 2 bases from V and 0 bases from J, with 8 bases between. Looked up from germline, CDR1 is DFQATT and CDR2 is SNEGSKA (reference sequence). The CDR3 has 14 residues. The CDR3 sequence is CSARNGLAKNIQYF. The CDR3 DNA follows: TGCAGTGCTAGAAACGGACTAGCCAAAAACATTCAGTACTTC.

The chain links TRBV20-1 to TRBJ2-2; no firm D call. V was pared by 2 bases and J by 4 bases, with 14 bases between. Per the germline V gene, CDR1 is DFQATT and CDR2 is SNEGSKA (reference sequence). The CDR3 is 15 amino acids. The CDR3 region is CSARPGERTTGELFF. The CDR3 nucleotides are TGCAGTGCTAGACCCGGAGAGAGGACCACCGGGGAGCTGTTTTTT.

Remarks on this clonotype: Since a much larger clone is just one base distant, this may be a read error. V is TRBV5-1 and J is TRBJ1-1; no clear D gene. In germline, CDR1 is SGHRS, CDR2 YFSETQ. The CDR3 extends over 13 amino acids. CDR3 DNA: TGCGACAGCAGCTCCACCAGGACCTACGAAGCTTTCTTT. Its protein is CDSSSTRTYEAFF. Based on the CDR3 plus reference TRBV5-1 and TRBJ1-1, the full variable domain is KAGVTQTPRYLIKTRGQQVTLSCSPISGHRSVSWYQQTPGQGLQFLFEYFSETQRNKGNFPGRFSGRQFSNSRSEMNVSTLELGDSALYLCDSSSTRTYEAFFGQGTRLTVV.

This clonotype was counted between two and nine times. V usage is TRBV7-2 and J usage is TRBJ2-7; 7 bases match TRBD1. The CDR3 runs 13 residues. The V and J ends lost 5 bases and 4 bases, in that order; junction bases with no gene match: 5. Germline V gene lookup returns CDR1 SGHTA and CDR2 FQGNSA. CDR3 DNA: TGTGCCAGCAGCCCAAGACAGGGTTACGAGCAGTACTTC. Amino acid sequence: CASSPRQGYEQYF.

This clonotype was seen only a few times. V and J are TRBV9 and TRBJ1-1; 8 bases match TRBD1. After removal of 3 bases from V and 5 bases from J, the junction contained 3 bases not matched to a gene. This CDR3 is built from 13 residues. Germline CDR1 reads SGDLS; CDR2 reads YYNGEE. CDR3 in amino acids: CASSGGQGTEAFF. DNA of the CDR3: TGTGCCAGCAGCGGCGGACAGGGAACTGAAGCTTTCTTT.

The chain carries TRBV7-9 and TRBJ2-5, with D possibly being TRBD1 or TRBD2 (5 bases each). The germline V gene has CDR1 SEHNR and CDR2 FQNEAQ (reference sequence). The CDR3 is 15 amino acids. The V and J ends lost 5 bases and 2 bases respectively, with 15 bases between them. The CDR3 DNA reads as TGTGCCAGCAGCCCCCACCAGGGAGAGCAAGAGACCCAGTACTTC. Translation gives CASSPHQGEQETQYF. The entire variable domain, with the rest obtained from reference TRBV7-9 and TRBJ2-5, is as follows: DTGVSQNPRHKITKRGQNVTFRCDPISEHNRLYWYRQTLGQGPEFLTYFQNEAQLEKSRLLSDRFSAERPKGSFSTLEIQRTEQGDSAMYLCASSPHQGEQETQYFGPGTRLLVL.

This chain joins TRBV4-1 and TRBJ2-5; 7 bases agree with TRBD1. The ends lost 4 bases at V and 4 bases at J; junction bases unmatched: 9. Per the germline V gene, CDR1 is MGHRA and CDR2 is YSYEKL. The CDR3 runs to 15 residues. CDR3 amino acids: CASSLIQGVGETQYF. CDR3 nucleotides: TGCGCCAGCAGCCTAATCCAGGGGGTAGGAGAGACCCAGTACTTC.

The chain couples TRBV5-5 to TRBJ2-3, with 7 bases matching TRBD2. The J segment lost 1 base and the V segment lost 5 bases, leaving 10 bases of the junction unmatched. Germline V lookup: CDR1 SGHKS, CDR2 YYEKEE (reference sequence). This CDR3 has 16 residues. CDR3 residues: CASSGLAGSGTDTQYF. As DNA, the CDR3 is TGTGCCAGCAGTGGGTTAGCGGGTTCGGGCACAGATACGCAGTATTTT.

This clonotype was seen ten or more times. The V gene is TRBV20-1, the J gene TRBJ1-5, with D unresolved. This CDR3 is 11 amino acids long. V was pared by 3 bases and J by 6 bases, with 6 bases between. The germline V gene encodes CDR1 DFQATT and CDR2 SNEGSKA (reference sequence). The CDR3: CSARAGQPQHF. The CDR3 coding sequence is TGCAGTGCTAGGGCCGGTCAGCCCCAGCATTTT.

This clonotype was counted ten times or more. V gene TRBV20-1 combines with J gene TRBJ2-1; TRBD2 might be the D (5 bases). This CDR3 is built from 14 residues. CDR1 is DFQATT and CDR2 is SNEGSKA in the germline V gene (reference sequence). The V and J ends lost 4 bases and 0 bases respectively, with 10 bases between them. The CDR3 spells CSAKAVSSYNEQFF. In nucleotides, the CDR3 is TGCAGTGCTAAAGCGGTAAGCTCCTACAATGAGCAGTTCTTC.

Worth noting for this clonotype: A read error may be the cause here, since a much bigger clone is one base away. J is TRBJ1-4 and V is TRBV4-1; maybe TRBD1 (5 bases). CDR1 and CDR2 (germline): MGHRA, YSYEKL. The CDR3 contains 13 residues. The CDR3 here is CASNQVWGEKLFF. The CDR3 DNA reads TGCGCCAGCAACCAAGTCTGGGGGGAAAAACTGTTTTTT.